Listed below are T cell receptor beta chains from one sample, sequenced in a study of T cell responses to AZD1222 COVID-19 vaccine. The protocol was immunoSEQ multiplex PCR, while the TCRdb copy is restricted to in-frame clones and leaves out a portion. The sample shows 130,000 or so clones, 80% to 90% of them seen only once. Sample: peripheral blood, taken on day 0 of AZD1222 vaccination. These receptors all come from an adult in good health. Both conserved end residues are part of each CDR3. Some rows mark clone size as missing; the rest say once, few, many or name a class of expanded clone.

>NA|TRBJ2-3|TRBV28
CASSLRGGLNTQYF
>NA|TRBJ1-5|TRBV5-6
CASSLWTGGYSNQPQHF
>NA|TRBJ2-1|TRBV4-2
CASSQEVDYNEQFF
>NA|TRBJ2-1|TRBV28
CASSSPSGGDLNEQFF
>NA|TRBJ1-2|TRBV9
CASSVDQGAGYTF
>NA|TRBJ2-1|TRBV6-5
CASSLSGTRNEQFF
>once|TRBJ2-3|TRBV7-2
CASSFASGGGADTQYF
>NA|TRBJ1-5|TRBV3-1/TRBV3-2
CASSQDSGGNQPQHF
>once|TRBJ1-5|TRBV27
CASRGTGSGNQPQHF
>NA|TRBJ1-4|TRBV7-2
CASSSIATNEKLFF
>many|TRBJ2-7|TRBV28
CASRAAPKYEQYF
>NA|TRBJ2-1|TRBV5-5
CASSGDSFGNEQFF
>NA|TRBJ1-1|TRBV10-3
CAIKPLGDYTEAFF
>NA|TRBJ1-5|TRBV11-3
CASSYGTGDQPQHF
>NA|TRBJ2-5|TRBV3-1/TRBV3-2
CASSQPQGFMRETQYF
>NA|TRBJ2-5|TRBV24-1
CATRGDVQETQYF
>NA|TRBJ1-1|TRBV29-1
CSVGSQMNTEAFF
>NA|TRBJ1-4|TRBV7-9
CASSAQPGQKANNEKLFF
>NA|TRBJ1-6|TRBV18
CASSGNTLSPLHF
>NA|TRBJ1-5|TRBV19
CASSQTFTNQPQHF